This is a list of T cell receptor beta chains from one sample in a study of blood T cell repertoires in COVID-19. Assay: immunoSEQ multiplex PCR; the TCRdb copy retains only in-frame clones and omits some. The sample lists roughly 180,000 clones; 75% to 85% were seen once. Source material: peripheral blood. These receptors were collected from a woman aged 40 to 50 with COVID-19, enrolled during active disease. Both conserved end residues are part of each CDR3. The order of the fields is J gene, V gene, CDR3 protein.

TRBJ2-1 | TRBV7-3 | CASSYGGLRGNEQFF
TRBJ1-4 | TRBV7-9 | CASSLRTEKLFF
TRBJ1-1 | TRBV28 | CASSFWTGGDTEAFF
TRBJ1-5 | TRBV20-1 | CSASKGSNQPQHF
TRBJ1-2 | TRBV19 | CASSTRPGGSNGYTF
TRBJ2-7 | TRBV11-3 | CASSSGLAGAHEQYF
TRBJ1-4 | TRBV21-1 | CASSKEPQGTATNEKLFF
TRBJ1-2 | TRBV3-1/TRBV3-2 | CASSRVGQYPYGYTF
TRBJ2-5 | TRBV11-2 | CASSLDRARVKTQYF
TRBJ1-2 | TRBV23-1 | CASSQPKQGDYGYTF
TRBJ1-5 | TRBV4-2 | CASSQGGRNSNQPQHF
TRBJ2-7 | TRBV28 | CASQASGISYEQYF
TRBJ1-4 | TRBV4-1 | CASSTLLNRQTNEKLFF
TRBJ2-2 | TRBV6-5 | CASSRITTGELFF
TRBJ2-1 | TRBV2 | CASSEEGLADNEQFF